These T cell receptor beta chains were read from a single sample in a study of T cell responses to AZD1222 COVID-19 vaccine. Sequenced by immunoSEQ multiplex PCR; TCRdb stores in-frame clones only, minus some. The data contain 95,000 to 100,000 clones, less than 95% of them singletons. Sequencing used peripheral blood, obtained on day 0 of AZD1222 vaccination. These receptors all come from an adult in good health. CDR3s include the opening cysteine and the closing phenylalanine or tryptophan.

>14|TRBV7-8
CASSPGGSGNTIYF
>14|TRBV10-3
CAISEFMAEETQYF
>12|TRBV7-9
CASSLGTDARTF
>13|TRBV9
CASSTGQNTEAFF
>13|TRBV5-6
CASSFAMNTEAFF
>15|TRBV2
CASSATDREDSPLHF
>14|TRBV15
CATSLRDRGQPQHF
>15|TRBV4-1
CASSRGQGENSPLHF
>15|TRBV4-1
CASSQDVTLNTEAFF
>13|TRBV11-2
CASSPHRGQGYTF
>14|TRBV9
CASSEGGGNYGYTF
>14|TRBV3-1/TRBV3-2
CASSLKGTGGEAFF
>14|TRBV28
CASSSPARPGGYTF
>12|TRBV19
CATGGYGYGYTF
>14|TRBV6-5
CASKTVSGANVLTF
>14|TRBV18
CASSPREGSTEAFF
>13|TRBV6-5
CASSYEGVSGYTF
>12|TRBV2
CASSLQAYEQYF
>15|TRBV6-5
CASRSGTGTNYGYTF
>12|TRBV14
CASSQSWDTQYF
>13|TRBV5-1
CASSLGGASEAFF
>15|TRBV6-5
CASSRILGVTGELFF
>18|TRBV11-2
CASSEQGVFTLNTGELFF
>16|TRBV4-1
CASSQENTATYYGYTF
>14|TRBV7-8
CASSLDRAGGPLHF
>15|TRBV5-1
CASSPTSGGTGELFF
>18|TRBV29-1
CSVEFPMKGSGHTDTQYF
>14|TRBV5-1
CASSLGLANYEQYF
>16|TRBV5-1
CASSPALAGGGDTQYF
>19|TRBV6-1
CASSEREDRGYYSNQPQHF
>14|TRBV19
CASSIGPPGAEAFF
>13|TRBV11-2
CASSLHEFYEQYF
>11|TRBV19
CASSIPPATHF
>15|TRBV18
CASSPTTGPDSPLHF
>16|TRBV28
CASSWAGQGSGNTIYF
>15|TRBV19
CASKAWEANTGELFF
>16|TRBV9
CASSVARDRLNTEAFF
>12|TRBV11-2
CASSLTGSGYTF
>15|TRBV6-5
CASSSRQGGTDTQYF
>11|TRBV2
CASSAVNGYTF
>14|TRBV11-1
CASSRTGGNTEAFF
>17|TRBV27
CASSLSGGGRANSPLHF
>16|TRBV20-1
CSASSRGGPMYNEQFF
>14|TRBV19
CASSTGQGHSPLHF
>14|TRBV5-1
CASGAGQGITEAFF
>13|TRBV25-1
CASISDSSYEQYF
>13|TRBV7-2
CASNRGWATEAFF
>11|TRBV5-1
CASKSGTEAFF
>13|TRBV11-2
CASSLGVGTEAFF
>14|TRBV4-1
CASSLREGVTEAFF
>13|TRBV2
CASSGENPDTQYF
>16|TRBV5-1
CASSSTAGQGIYGYTF
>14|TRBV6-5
CASSYVRGGGEQYF
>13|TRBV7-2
CASSTDRGQTQYF
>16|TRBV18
CASSPEGATNRGPQHF
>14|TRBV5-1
CASSPGQGSFTVAF
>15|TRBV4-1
CASSQQGTSYTEAFF
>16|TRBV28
CASRSGTGGYTGELFF
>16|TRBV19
CASSTGTGGPNQPQHF